Below are 22 T cell receptor beta chains sequenced from a single sample in a study of neurological immune-mediated disorders. TCRdb re-called the 5' RACE reads with MiXCR, one entry per CDR3 protein. The sample shows around 53,000 distinct CDR3 sequences, roughly 8% of them seen only once. Time point indicated: longitudinal time-point 3. The sequencing input was PBMCs. The receptor source for this set is a woman between 35 and 50 years old in good health.

This clonotype was picked up many times. This rearrangement joins TRBV5-1 to TRBJ2-1, with 10 bases matching TRBD2. The ends lost 2 bases at V and 8 bases at J; junction bases unmatched: 10. CDR1 is SGHRS and CDR2 is YFSETQ in the germline V gene. The CDR3 is 16 residues long. The CDR3 spells CASSLTLAGALDEQFF. The CDR3 DNA follows: TGCGCCAGCAGCTTAACGCTAGCGGGAGCATTAGATGAGCAGTTCTTC. Complete variable domain (other parts from reference TRBV5-1 and TRBJ2-1): KAGVTQTPRYLIKTRGQQVTLSCSPISGHRSVSWYQQTPGQGLQFLFEYFSETQRNKGNFPGRFSGRQFSNSRSEMNVSTLELGDSALYLCASSLTLAGALDEQFFGPGTRLTVL.

This clonotype was detected many times. This chain links TRBV5-1 with TRBJ1-1; 7 bases match TRBD1. V lost 6 bases to trimming and J lost 6 bases; unmatched junction nucleotides: 11. This CDR3 has 14 amino acids. From germline, CDR1 is SGHRS and CDR2 YFSETQ. This CDR3 is CASTGPGGVAEAFF. The CDR3 region has the DNA TGCGCCAGCACCGGTCCAGGGGGGGTTGCTGAAGCTTTCTTT. Full variable domain (rest looked up from reference TRBV5-1 and TRBJ1-1): KAGVTQTPRYLIKTRGQQVTLSCSPISGHRSVSWYQQTPGQGLQFLFEYFSETQRNKGNFPGRFSGRQFSNSRSEMNVSTLELGDSALYLCASTGPGGVAEAFFGQGTRLTVV.

This clonotype was detected many times. This chain uses TRBV3-1 with TRBJ1-2; D remains ambiguous. Trimming pared 2 bases from V and 14 bases from J, leaving 12 bases between. This CDR3 region has 11 residues. Germline CDR1 is LGHDT and CDR2 is YNNKEL (reference sequence). Written as DNA, the CDR3 is TGTGCCAGCAGCCAATCCCGGGCCACAACCTTC. This encodes CASSQSRATTF.

About this clonotype itself: A much larger clonotype is one base distant, so this may be a read error. The V and J genes are TRBV4-3 and TRBJ2-1, with TRBD1 as a possible D gene (6 bases). Per germline, CDR1 LGHNA and CDR2 YSLEER. Between the trimmed V and J ends, which lost 1 base and 9 bases, there was a span of 16 bases. The CDR3 sequence is 15 residues long. The CDR3 sequence: CASSQVVGARGEQFF. As DNA, the CDR3 is TGCGCCAGCAGCCAAGTAGTGGGGGCCAGGGGTGAGCAGTTCTTC.

This clonotype occurred many times. The rearrangement links TRBV7-2 to TRBJ1-1, with a weak D call TRBD1 (6 bases). The CDR3 is 13 residues long. The germline CDR1 and CDR2 sequences are SGHTA and FQGNSA. The V end lost 4 bases, the J end lost 6 bases, and 12 bases lay between the germline ends. The CDR3 nucleotides read TGTGCCAGCAGCTACAGAGGGGGAGCTGAAGCTTTCTTT. Its translation: CASSYRGGAEAFF.

This clonotype was observed at least ten times. The chain is built from TRBV24-1 and TRBJ1-1; 7 bases match TRBD1. The CDR3 length is 16 residues. Germline V gene sequence: CDR1 KGHDR, CDR2 SFDVKD. V was clipped by 5 bases and J by 4 bases; unmatched bases: 12. DNA of the CDR3: TGTGCCACCAGTGGAACAGGGGCCCCATCGGCCACTGAAGCTTTCTTT. Residues: CATSGTGAPSATEAFF.

This clonotype was counted ten times or more. This chain joins TRBV20-1 and TRBJ2-2; 8 bases align to TRBD1. J was trimmed by 7 bases and V by 0 bases; bases with no gene match: 10. Germline V gives CDR1 DFQATT, CDR2 SNEGSKA (reference sequence). This CDR3 spans 16 amino acids. CDR3 in amino acids: CSARDRGQGAGGELFF. Written as DNA, the CDR3 is TGCAGTGCTAGAGATCGGGGTCAGGGGGCGGGCGGGGAGCTGTTTTTT.

This clonotype was picked up one time. This may arise from a read error, as a much more abundant clone is one base away. CDR3 region: CSADDGGNENLFF. The CDR3 nucleotides are TGCAGTGCTGACGACGGGGGTAATGAAAACCTGTTTTTT. The rearrangement links TRBV20-1 to TRBJ1-4, with a weak D call TRBD1 (5 bases). The V gene's germline CDR1 is DFQATT and CDR2 SNEGSKA (reference sequence). The CDR3 contains 13 residues.

This clonotype occurred many times. The chain couples TRBV5-1 to TRBJ2-2; D gene uncertain. There are 13 residues in the CDR3. CDR1 SGHRS and CDR2 YFSETQ come from the germline V gene. The V end lost 0 bases, the J end lost 7 bases, and 7 bases lay between the germline ends. The CDR3 spells CASSLERYGELFF. CDR3 sequence (DNA): TGCGCCAGCAGCTTGGAACGCTACGGGGAGCTGTTTTTT. The variable domain in full, with the rest retrieved from reference TRBV5-1 and TRBJ2-2, is KAGVTQTPRYLIKTRGQQVTLSCSPISGHRSVSWYQQTPGQGLQFLFEYFSETQRNKGNFPGRFSGRQFSNSRSEMNVSTLELGDSALYLCASSLERYGELFFGEGSRLTVL.

This clonotype has a count of ten or more. The chain links TRBV12-3 or TRBV12-4 to TRBJ2-1, with 11 bases identical to TRBD2. The CDR3 sequence is 15 residues long. Trimming at V came to 5 bases and at J to 4 bases, leaving 4 bases not matched to a gene. The CDR3 region has the DNA TGTGCCAGCAGTACTAGCGGGAGTTGGTACAATGAGCAGTTCTTC. Residues: CASSTSGSWYNEQFF.

This clonotype showed up many times. V is TRBV29-1 and J is TRBJ1-1; the D gene is possibly TRBD1 (6 bases). Trimming left V 7 bases short and J 4 bases short, with 10 bases between. This CDR3 region has 11 residues. Germline assignment: CDR1 SQVTM and CDR2 ANQGSEA. The CDR3 nucleotides are TGCAGCGCTGACAGGTCCACTGAAGCTTTCTTT. The encoded protein is CSADRSTEAFF.

This clonotype was recorded many times. The rearrangement uses TRBV7-2 and TRBJ2-7, with 7 bases identical to TRBD2. V dropped 5 bases and J dropped 5; count of bases not matched to a gene: 12. The CDR3 has 15 amino acids. Germline V lookup: CDR1 SGHTA, CDR2 FQGNSA. The CDR3 protein is CASSKRDLLGDEQYF. DNA of the CDR3: TGTGCCAGCAGCAAGCGGGACCTCCTCGGAGACGAGCAGTACTTC.

The gene calls are TRBV12-3 or TRBV12-4 and TRBJ1-4; no reliable D call. The ends were cut back, 6 bases at V and 6 bases at J, with 8 bases in the middle. The CDR3 has 12 residues. CDR3 sequence: CASRPDDEKLFF. The CDR3, as DNA: TGTGCCAGCAGGCCTGACGATGAAAAACTGTTTTTT.

This rearrangement joins TRBV7-7 to TRBJ2-3; no clear D gene. Trimming cost V 0 bases and J 5 bases, with 6 bases left between them. CDR1 is SSHAT and CDR2 is FNYEAQ in the germline V gene (reference sequence). The CDR3 has 13 amino acids. The CDR3: CASSLALEDTQYF. In DNA form, the CDR3 reads TGTGCCAGCAGCTTAGCGCTAGAAGATACGCAGTATTTT.

This clonotype was recorded many times. The rearrangement links TRBV9 to TRBJ1-2, with D possibly being TRBD1 (6 bases). Germline lookup yields CDR1 SGDLS and CDR2 YYNGEE. The CDR3 has 15 residues. Trimming removed 0 bases at V and 8 bases at J, with 17 bases between. The CDR3 here is CASSVGSKGGDGYTF. In nucleotides, the CDR3 is TGTGCCAGCAGCGTAGGCTCGAAAGGGGGAGACGGCTACACCTTC.

The table lists this clonotype with many counts. The chain combines TRBV20-1 with TRBJ2-3, with unresolved D. CDR1 DFQATT and CDR2 SNEGSKA come from the germline V gene (reference sequence). The CDR3 has 13 residues. Trimming took 7 bases from V and 0 from J, leaving 11 bases between them. This chain's CDR3 is CSGTPRSTDTQYF. As DNA, the CDR3 is TGCAGTGGAACCCCACGTAGCACAGATACGCAGTATTTT.

In this sample, this clonotype turned up many times. The J gene is TRBJ2-7, the V gene TRBV7-8, with 7 bases identical to TRBD2. Germline V lookup: CDR1 SGHVS, CDR2 FQNEAQ. V trimming: 5 bases; J trimming: 2 bases; junction bases outside the gene matches: 9. The CDR3 length is 15 residues. DNA for the CDR3: TGTGCCAGCAGCAAACGTTGGGAGGGTACCTACGAGCAGTACTTC. This encodes CASSKRWEGTYEQYF.

This clonotype was seen ten or more times. The rearrangement uses TRBV20-1 and TRBJ2-3, with TRBD2 matching 7 bases. The CDR3 has 15 residues. The V gene end was trimmed by 1 base and the J gene end by 6 bases; junction bases not matched to a gene: 10. The germline gives CDR1 DFQATT, CDR2 SNEGSKA (reference sequence). CDR3 region: CSARVSGLSYDTQYF. The CDR3 coding sequence is TGCAGTGCTAGAGTTTCGGGACTATCCTACGATACGCAGTATTTT.

This clonotype was picked up many times. This chain connects TRBV20-1 to TRBJ1-1, with a tentative D call TRBD1 (5 bases). CDR1 is DFQATT, CDR2 SNEGSKA, per germline (reference sequence). The length of the CDR3 is 12 residues. V was shortened by 7 bases and J by 1 base, with 10 bases between the two germline ends. In DNA form, the CDR3 reads TGCAGTGGAAGGGGACCGAACACTGAAGCTTTCTTT. This encodes CSGRGPNTEAFF.

This clonotype was counted at least ten times. The chain recombines TRBV12-3 or TRBV12-4 with TRBJ1-6, with unresolved D. CDR3 length: 12 amino acids. V was cut by 6 bases and J by 9 bases, with 9 bases left in between. The CDR3 DNA reads TGTGCCAGCAGCTCCGGTGGTTCACCCCTCCACTTT. It specifies CASSSGGSPLHF.

This clonotype appeared many times. The J gene is TRBJ1-6, the V gene TRBV5-1; no clear D gene. The germline V and J ends were trimmed by 4 bases and 6 bases, with 14 bases remaining between them. Germline loops: CDR1 SGHRS, CDR2 YFSETQ. The CDR3 is 15 residues long. CDR3 DNA sequence: TGCGCCAGCAGCCGCGACCTGAGGTCTAATTCACCCCTCCACTTT. Its translation is CASSRDLRSNSPLHF.

This rearrangement joins TRBV7-8 to TRBJ2-1; either TRBD1 or TRBD2 may supply D (6 bases each). CDR1 SGHVS and CDR2 FQNEAQ come from the germline V gene. The CDR3 consists of 18 residues. The V end lost 1 base, the J end lost 4 bases, and 20 bases lay between the germline ends. The CDR3: CASSLVRWGALLYNEQFF. In DNA, the CDR3 is TGTGCCAGCAGCTTAGTGAGGTGGGGGGCCCTGCTATACAATGAGCAGTTCTTC.